This TCR beta chain was found in a study of blood T cell repertoires in COVID-19. Looking at the study overall: Specimens from acute and convalescent COVID-19 originated in the United States, Italy and Spain. From T cells, B-cell-depleted T cells, or PBMCs came the material, which was cDNA or gDNA.

Profiled with immunoSEQ multiplex PCR; TCRdb holds only in-frame clones, not every one. The table includes around 300,000 clones, roughly 88% detected once. The source of this sequence is a woman aged 50 to 60 with active or convalescent COVID-19. Sequencing used peripheral blood.

The CDR3 nucleotides are TGTGCCAGCAGTTTCTCTGGGCTAGCTTACGAGCAGTACTTC. As protein: CASSFSGLAYEQYF. This chain connects TRBV28 to TRBJ2-7; possibly TRBD2 for D (5 bases). The CDR3 has 14 residues. Germline CDR1 and CDR2: MDHEN and SYDVKM. The V and J ends lost 3 bases and 4 bases respectively, with 13 bases between them.